This entry is about one T cell receptor beta chain. The antigen remains undetermined. One end of the junction does not line up with germline, which may come from a read error. The CDR3 is made up of 15 amino acids. Germline assignment: CDR1 SGHTA and CDR2 FQGNSA. Vbeta (60) and Jbeta (13) primers were used in the PCR. Here immunoSEQ multiplex PCR was the method, and the copy in TCRdb shows in-frame clones only, minus some. The table includes 160,000 or so clones, roughly 73% detected once. This specimen belongs to a study of cytomegalovirus exposure and HLA in healthy donors. Overall study results and limits: The authors considered a cluster of highly shared sequence variants likely to be a sequencing artifact. Reports credit the classifier with highly specific, highly sensitive diagnosis of cytomegalovirus status. Altogether, about 160 TCR beta chains were recorded as cytomegalovirus-associated.

This chain links TRBV7-2 with TRBJ2-3, with 7 nucleotides matching TRBD1. The material sequenced was PBMCs. The sequence came from a woman aged 30 to 39 in good health and CMV-seronegative. In DNA, the CDR3 is TGTGCCAGCAGCCCCCAGGGGGTATCCACATATACGCAGTATTTT. It translates to CASSPQGVSTYTQYF. The variable domain in full, with the rest retrieved from reference TRBV7-2 and TRBJ2-3, is GAGVSQSPSNKVTEKGKDVELRCDPISGHTALYWYRQSLGQGLEFLIYFQGNSAPDKSGLPSDRFSAERTGGSVSTLTIQRTQQEDSAVYLCASSPQGVSTYTQYFGPGTRLTVL.